This T cell receptor beta chain was documented in a study of T cell responses to AZD1222 COVID-19 vaccine. Study-wide results and limits: White British ancestry dominated among donors, who included more females, and clonal diversity was possibly underestimated. With dominance at 160-218 and 743-854, vaccine-associated CD4 TCRs spanned spike. The study reported that nearly half of spike-specific TCRs target unmutated variant regions. The repertoires were collected only after the peak T cell response.

Data came from immunoSEQ multiplex PCR; TCRdb stores just in-frame clones and leaves some out. There are over 100,000 clones in the sample; approximately 90% occur only once, and approximately 4.2% lies in the top ten. About this clone: The antigen remains unidentified.

V lost 3 bases and J lost 2, with 11 bases in between. CDR1 and CDR2 from the germline V gene are MNHEY and SMNVEV (reference sequence). The CDR3 loop spans 14 amino acids. The sample in question was peripheral blood, obtained on day 0 of AZD1222 vaccination. The TCR originated in an adult in good health. The J gene is TRBJ2-7, the V gene TRBV27, with unresolved D. This CDR3 reads CASSLKGAPYEQYF. The CDR3 DNA is TGTGCCAGCAGTTTGAAAGGCGCCCCCTACGAGCAGTACTTC.